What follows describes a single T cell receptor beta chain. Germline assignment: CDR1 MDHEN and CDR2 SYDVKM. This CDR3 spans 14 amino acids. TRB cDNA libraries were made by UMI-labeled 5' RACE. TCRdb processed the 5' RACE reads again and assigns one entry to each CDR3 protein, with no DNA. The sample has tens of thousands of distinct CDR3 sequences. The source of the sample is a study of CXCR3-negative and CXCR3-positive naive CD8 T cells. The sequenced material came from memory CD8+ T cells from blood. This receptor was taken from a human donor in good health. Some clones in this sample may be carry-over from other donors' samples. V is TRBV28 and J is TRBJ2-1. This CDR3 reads CASSLGGSHNEQFF.